This entry describes one T cell receptor (beta chain). The germline CDR1 and CDR2 sequences are SGHAT and FQNNGV. There are 16 residues in the CDR3. Trimming cost V 5 bases and J 2 bases, with 18 bases left between them. One entry per CDR3 protein, called by TCRdb with MiXCR from the 5' RACE reads. The sample has some 120,000 distinct CDR3 sequences; approximately 17% are singletons. The sample is drawn from a study of T-cell memory formation after mild COVID-19. Sequenced sample: PBMCs or a T cell subset sorted from them (not recorded which). The chain couples TRBV11-2 to TRBJ2-5, with D perhaps TRBD1 (5 bases). This sequence was found in a man between 18 and 35 years old who had mild COVID-19 (a few samples of this study predate the infection). Cell type and time point are not known. The CDR3 DNA reads as TGTGCCAGCAGCCTCCGACAGATCATCCTTCAAGAGACCCAGTACTTC. Translating gives CASSLRQIILQETQYF.